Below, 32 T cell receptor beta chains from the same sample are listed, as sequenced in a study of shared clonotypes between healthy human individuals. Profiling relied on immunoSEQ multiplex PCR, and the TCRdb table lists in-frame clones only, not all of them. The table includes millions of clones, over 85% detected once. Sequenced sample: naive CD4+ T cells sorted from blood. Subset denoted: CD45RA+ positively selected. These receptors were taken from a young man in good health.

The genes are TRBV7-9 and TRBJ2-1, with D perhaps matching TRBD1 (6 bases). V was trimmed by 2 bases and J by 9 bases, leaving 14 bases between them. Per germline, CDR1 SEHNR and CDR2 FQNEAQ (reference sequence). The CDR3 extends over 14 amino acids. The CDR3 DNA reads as TGTGCCAGCAGCTTATTACAGGGTATGAGTGAGCAGTTCTTC. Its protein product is CASSLLQGMSEQFF.

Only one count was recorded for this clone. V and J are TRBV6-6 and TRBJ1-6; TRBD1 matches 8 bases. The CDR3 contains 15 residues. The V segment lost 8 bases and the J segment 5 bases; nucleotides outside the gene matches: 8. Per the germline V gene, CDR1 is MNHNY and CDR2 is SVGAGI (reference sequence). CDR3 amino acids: CASAWGQVDNSPLHF. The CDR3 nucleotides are TGTGCCAGCGCTTGGGGACAGGTGGATAATTCACCCCTCCACTTT.

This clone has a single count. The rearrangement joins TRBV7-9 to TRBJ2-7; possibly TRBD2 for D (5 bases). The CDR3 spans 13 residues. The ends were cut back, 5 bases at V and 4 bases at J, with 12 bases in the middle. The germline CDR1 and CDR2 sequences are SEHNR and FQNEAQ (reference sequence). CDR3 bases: TGTGCCAGCAGCCTGTCCCGCGGGTACGAGCAGTACTTC. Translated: CASSLSRGYEQYF.

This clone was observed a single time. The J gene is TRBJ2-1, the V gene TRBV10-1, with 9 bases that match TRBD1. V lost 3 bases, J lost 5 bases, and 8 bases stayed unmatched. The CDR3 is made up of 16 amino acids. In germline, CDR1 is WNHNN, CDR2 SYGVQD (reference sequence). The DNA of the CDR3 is TGCGCCAGCAGTGACGCCCCCGGGACAGGGAACAATGAGCAGTTCTTC. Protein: CASSDAPGTGNNEQFF.

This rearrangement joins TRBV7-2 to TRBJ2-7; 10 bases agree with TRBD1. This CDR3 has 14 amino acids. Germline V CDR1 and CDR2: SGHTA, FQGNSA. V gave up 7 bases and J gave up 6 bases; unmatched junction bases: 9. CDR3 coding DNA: TGTGCCAGCACCGACGGACAGGGGGGCCTCGAGCAGTACTTC. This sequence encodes CASTDGQGGLEQYF.

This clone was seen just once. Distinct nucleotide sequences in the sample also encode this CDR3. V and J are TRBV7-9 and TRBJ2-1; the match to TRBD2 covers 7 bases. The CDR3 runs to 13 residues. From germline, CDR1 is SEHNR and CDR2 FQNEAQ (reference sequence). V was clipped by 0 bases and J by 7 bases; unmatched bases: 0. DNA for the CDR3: TGTGCCAGCAGCTTAGCGCGGGGGAATGAGCAGTTCTTC. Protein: CASSLARGNEQFF.

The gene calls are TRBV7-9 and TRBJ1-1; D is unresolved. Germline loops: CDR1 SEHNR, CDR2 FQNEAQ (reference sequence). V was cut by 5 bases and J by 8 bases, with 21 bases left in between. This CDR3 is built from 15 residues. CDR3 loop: CASSRGLQFLSEAFF. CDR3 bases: TGTGCCAGCAGCCGTGGTCTTCAGTTTCTATCCGAAGCTTTCTTT.

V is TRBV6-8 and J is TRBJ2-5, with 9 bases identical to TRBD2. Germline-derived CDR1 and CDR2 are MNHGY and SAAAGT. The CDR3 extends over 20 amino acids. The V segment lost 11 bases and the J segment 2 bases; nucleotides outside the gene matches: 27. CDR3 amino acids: CAPGIMKLAGSPWDQETQYF. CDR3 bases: TGTGCCCCGGGTATAATGAAGCTAGCGGGGTCCCCGTGGGATCAAGAGACCCAGTACTTC.

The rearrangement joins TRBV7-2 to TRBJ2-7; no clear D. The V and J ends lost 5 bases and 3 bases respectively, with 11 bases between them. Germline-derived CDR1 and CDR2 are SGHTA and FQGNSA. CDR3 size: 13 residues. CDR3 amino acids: CASSQDIRYEQYF. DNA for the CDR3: TGTGCCAGCAGCCAAGATATCCGCTACGAGCAGTACTTC.

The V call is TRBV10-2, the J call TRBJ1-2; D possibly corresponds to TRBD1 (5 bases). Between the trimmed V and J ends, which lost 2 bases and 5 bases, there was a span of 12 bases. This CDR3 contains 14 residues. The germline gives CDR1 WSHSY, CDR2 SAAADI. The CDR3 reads CASSEDVSGYGYTF. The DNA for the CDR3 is TGCGCCAGCAGTGAGGACGTGTCAGGGTATGGCTACACCTTC.

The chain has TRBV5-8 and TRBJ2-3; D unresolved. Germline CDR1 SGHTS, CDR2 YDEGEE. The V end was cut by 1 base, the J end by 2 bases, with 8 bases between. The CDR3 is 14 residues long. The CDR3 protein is CASSLFRFTDTQYF. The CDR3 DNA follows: TGTGCCAGCAGCTTGTTCAGGTTCACAGATACGCAGTATTTT.

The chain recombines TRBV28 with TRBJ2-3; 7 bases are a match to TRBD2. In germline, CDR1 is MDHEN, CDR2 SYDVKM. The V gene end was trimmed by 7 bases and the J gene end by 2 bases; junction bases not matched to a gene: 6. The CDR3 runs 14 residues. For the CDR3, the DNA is TGTGCCAGCACCCTGACTAGCTACACAGATACGCAGTATTTT. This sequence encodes CASTLTSYTDTQYF.

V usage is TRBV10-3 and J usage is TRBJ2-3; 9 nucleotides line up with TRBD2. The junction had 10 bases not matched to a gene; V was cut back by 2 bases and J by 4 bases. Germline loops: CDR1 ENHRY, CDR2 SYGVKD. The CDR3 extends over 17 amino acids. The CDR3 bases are TGTGCCATCAGTGAGCCGAACAGCGGGAGGATGGCAGATACGCAGTATTTT. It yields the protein CAISEPNSGRMADTQYF.

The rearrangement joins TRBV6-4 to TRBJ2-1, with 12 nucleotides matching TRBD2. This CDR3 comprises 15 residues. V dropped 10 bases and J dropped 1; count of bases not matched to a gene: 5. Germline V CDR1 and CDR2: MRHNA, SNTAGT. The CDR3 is CAKLAGGSSYNEQFF. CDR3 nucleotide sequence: TGTGCCAAGCTAGCGGGGGGGTCATCCTACAATGAGCAGTTCTTC.

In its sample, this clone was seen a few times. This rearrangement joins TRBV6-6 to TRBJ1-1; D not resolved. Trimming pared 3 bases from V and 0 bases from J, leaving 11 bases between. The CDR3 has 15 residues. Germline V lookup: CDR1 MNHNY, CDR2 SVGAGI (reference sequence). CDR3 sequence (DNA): TGTGCCAGCAGTTATGGGAGATCGTTGAACACTGAAGCTTTCTTT. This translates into CASSYGRSLNTEAFF.

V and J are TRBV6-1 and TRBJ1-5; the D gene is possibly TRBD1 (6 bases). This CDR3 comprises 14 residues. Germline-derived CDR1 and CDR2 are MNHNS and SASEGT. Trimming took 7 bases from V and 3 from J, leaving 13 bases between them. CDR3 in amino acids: CASTPGHNNQPQHF. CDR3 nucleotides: TGTGCCAGCACCCCGGGACATAACAATCAGCCCCAGCATTTT.

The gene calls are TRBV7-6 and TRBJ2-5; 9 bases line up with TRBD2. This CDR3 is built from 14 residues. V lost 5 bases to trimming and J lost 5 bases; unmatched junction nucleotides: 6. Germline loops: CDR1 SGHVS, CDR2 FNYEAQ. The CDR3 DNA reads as TGTGCCAGCAGCACTCTAGCGGGGAGGGAGACCCAGTACTTC. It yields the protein CASSTLAGRETQYF.

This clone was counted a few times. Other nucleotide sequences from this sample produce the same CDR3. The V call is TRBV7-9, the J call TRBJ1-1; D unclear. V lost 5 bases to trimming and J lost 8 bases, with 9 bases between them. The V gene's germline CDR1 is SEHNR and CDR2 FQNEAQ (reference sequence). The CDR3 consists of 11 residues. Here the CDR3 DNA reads TGTGCCAGCAGCCTCTCCGGGGAAGCTTTCTTT. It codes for CASSLSGEAFF.

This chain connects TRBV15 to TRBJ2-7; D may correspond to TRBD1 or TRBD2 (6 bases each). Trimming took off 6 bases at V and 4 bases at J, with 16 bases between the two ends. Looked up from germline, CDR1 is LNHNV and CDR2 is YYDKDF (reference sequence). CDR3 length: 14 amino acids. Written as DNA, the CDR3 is TGTGCCACCAGACCGGTAGGAGGGGGGTACGAGCAGTACTTC. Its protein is CATRPVGGGYEQYF.

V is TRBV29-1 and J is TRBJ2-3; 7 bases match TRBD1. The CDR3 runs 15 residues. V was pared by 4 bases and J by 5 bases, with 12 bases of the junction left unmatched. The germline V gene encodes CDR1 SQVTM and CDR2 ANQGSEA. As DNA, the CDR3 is TGCAGCGTTGGCTCGGACAGGCCTCAGGGAGATACGCAGTATTTT. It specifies CSVGSDRPQGDTQYF.

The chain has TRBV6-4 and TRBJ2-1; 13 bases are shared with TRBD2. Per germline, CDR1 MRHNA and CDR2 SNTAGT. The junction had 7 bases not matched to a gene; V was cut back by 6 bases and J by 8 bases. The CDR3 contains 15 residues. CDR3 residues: CASRSTSGGADEQFF. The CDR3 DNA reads TGTGCCAGCAGGAGCACTAGCGGGGGGGCAGATGAGCAGTTCTTC.

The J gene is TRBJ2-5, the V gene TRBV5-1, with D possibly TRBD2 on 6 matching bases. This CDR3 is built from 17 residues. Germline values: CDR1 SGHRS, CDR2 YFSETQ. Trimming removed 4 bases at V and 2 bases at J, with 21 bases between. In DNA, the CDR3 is TGCGCCAGCAGCCTATGGAAAGGAGGAGGAGGGCAAGAGACCCAGTACTTC. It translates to CASSLWKGGGGQETQYF.

The CDR3 sequence: CASSPGWSYGYTF. Written as DNA, the CDR3 is TGTGCCAGCTCACCAGGGTGGTCCTATGGCTACACCTTC. The V gene is TRBV18, the J gene TRBJ1-2; no clear D gene. Germline V gene data show CDR1 as KGHSH and CDR2 as LQKENI. V was clipped by 2 bases and J by 4 bases, with 8 bases between them. CDR3 size: 13 residues.

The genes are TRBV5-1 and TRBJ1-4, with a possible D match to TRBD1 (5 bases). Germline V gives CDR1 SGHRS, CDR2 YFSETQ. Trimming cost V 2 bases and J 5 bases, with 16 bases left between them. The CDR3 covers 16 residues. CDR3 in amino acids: CASSFTTGTGNEKLFF. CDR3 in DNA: TGCGCCAGCAGCTTCACCACCGGGACTGGAAATGAAAAACTGTTTTTT.

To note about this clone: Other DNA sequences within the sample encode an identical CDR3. In DNA form, the CDR3 reads TGTGCCAGCAGCGTAGAGGGGAGGGCTCAAGAGACCCAGTACTTC. Amino acids: CASSVEGRAQETQYF. The chain joins TRBV9 to TRBJ2-5; 7 bases fit TRBD2. The CDR3 totals 15 residues. With V trimmed by 0 bases and J by 2 bases, 4 bases remained unmatched. Germline CDR1 is SGDLS and CDR2 is YYNGEE.

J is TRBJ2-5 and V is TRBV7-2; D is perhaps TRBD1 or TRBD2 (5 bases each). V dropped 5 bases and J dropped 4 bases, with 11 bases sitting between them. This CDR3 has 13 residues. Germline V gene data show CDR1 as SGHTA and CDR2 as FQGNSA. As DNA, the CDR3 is TGTGCCAGCAGCCAGGGACCTATAGAGACCCAGTACTTC. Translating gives CASSQGPIETQYF.

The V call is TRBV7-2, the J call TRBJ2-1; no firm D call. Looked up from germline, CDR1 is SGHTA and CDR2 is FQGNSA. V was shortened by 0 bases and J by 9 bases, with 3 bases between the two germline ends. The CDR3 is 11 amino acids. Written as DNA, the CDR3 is TGTGCCAGCAGCTTAGCAGGTGAGCAGTTCTTC. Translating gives CASSLAGEQFF.

The CDR3 region has the DNA TGTGCCTCCCCGCTGGGCCACGCTGGGAATGGCTACACCTTC. Translating gives CASPLGHAGNGYTF. The genes are TRBV30 and TRBJ1-2, with D hard to call. V was cut by 7 bases and J by 6 bases, with 21 bases left in between. The CDR3 is 14 residues long. The germline V gene has CDR1 GTSNPN and CDR2 SVGIG (reference sequence). The complete variable domain, with remaining parts taken from reference TRBV30 and TRBJ1-2, reads SQTIHQWPATLVQPVGSPLSLECTVEGTSNPNLYWYRQAAGRGLQLLFYSVGIGQISSEVPQNLSASRPQDRQFILSSKKLLLSDSGFYLCASPLGHAGNGYTFGSGTRLTVV.

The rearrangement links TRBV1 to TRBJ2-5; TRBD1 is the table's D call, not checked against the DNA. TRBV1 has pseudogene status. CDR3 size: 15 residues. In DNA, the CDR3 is TGCACCAGCAGCCAAGAACAGCTGGTATGGGAGACCCAGTACTTC. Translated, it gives CTSSQEQLVWETQYF.

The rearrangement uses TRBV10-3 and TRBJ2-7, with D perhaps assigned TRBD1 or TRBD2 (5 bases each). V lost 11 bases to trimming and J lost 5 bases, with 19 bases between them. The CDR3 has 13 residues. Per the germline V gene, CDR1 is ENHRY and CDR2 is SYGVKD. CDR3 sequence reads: CAVTGRGPHEQYF. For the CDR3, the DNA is TGTGCCGTAACGGGCCGGGGACCCCACGAGCAGTACTTC.

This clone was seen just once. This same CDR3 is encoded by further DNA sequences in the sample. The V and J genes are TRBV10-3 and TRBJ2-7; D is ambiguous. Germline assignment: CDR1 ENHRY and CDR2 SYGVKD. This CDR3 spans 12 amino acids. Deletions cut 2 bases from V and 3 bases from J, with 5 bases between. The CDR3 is CAISEGDYEQYF. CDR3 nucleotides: TGTGCCATCAGTGAGGGGGACTACGAGCAGTACTTC.

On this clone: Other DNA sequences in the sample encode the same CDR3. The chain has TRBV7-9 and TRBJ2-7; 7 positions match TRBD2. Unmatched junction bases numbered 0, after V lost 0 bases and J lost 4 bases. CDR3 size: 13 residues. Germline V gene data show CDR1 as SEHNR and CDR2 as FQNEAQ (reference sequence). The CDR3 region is CASSLAGGYEQYF. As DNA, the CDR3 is TGTGCCAGCAGCTTAGCGGGAGGGTACGAGCAGTACTTC. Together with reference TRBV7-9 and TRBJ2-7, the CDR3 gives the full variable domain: DTGVSQNPRHKITKRGQNVTFRCDPISEHNRLYWYRQTLGQGPEFLTYFQNEAQLEKSRLLSDRFSAERPKGSFSTLEIQRTEQGDSAMYLCASSLAGGYEQYFGPGTRLTVT.